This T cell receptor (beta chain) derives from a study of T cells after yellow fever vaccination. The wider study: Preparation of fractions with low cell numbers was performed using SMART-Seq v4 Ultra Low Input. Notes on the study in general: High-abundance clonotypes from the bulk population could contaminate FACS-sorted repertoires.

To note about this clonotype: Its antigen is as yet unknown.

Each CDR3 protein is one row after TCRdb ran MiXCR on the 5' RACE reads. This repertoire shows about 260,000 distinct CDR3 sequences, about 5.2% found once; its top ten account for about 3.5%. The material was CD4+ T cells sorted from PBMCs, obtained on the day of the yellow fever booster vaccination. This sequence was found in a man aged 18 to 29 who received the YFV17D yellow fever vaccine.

CDR3 nucleotides: TGTGCCAGCAGCCAACGGACAGGGACCTCACCCCTCCACTTT. This gives the protein CASSQRTGTSPLHF. The chain links TRBV3-1 to TRBJ1-6; 8 bases match TRBD1. The germline gives CDR1 LGHDT, CDR2 YNNKEL (reference sequence). Losses at the gene ends were 2 bases for V and 10 bases for J; bases not matched to a gene: 4. The CDR3 extends over 14 amino acids. Looking up the rest from reference TRBV3-1 and TRBJ1-6 gives the full variable domain: DTAVSQTPKYLVTQMGNDKSIKCEQNLGHDTMYWYKQDSKKFLKIMFSYNNKELIINETVPNRFSPKSPDKAHLNLHINSLELGDSAVYFCASSQRTGTSPLHFGNGTRLTVT.